This TCR beta chain was obtained from a study of blood T cell repertoires in COVID-19. Study-level information: Both acute and convalescent COVID-19 samples were obtained from the United States, Italy and Spain. PBMCs, B-cell-depleted T cells, or T cells provided the cDNA or gDNA that made up the material.

In the source study's methods: Nucleated cell number was recorded as an estimate derived from reference gene primer amplification. Repertoires were generated with immunoSEQ multiplex PCR, while TCRdb's copy carries only in-frame clones and drops some. V and J calls and clone size are given by that table; D and trimming were obtained from the DNA. This table has about 130,000 clones, approximately 81% appearing once. This CDR3 has 15 residues. V was clipped by 3 bases and J by 2 bases; unmatched bases: 6. Germline-derived CDR1 and CDR2 are SGHRS and YFSETQ. V gene TRBV5-1 combines with J gene TRBJ1-2; 8 bases are a match to TRBD1. Sequencing was done on a sample of peripheral blood. This TCR came from a woman younger than 45 who had recovered from COVID-19. Here the CDR3 DNA reads TGCGCCAGCAGCTGGGGGGACAGGCCCAACTATGGCTACACCTTC. Translated: CASSWGDRPNYGYTF.